Following are 20 T cell receptor beta chains from one sample sequenced in a study of identical twins. TCRdb re-analysed the 5' RACE reads in MiXCR, keeping a single row per CDR3 protein. This sample yields some 790,000 distinct CDR3 sequences, of which 15% to 20% are seen a single time; 13% belongs to the top ten. These records were also assigned to another study, of T cells expressing NK-cell markers.

The sequenced sample consisted of PBMCs. Source of these receptors: a woman aged 18-35 years in good health.

This clonotype was seen only a few times. The chain combines TRBV5-6 with TRBJ2-1; 12 nucleotides align to TRBD2. The length of the CDR3 is 17 residues. Germline values: CDR1 SGHDT, CDR2 YYEEEE. J lost 7 bases, V lost 4 bases, and 12 bases had no gene match. CDR3 coding DNA: TGTGCCAGCAGCCGACTATTGACTAGCGGGAGCCTGAATGAGCAGTTCTTC. Protein product: CASSRLLTSGSLNEQFF.

This clonotype is a singleton in its sample. The rearrangement uses TRBV6-5 and TRBJ2-7, with no clear D. The CDR3 runs to 12 residues. The V and J ends lost 0 bases and 5 bases respectively, with 5 bases between them. CDR1 and CDR2 from the germline V gene are MNHEY and SVGAGI. The CDR3 region has the DNA TGTGCCAGCAGTTACTCGAATCACGAGCAGTACTTC. Translating it yields CASSYSNHEQYF.

The rearrangement links TRBV7-8 to TRBJ2-1, with D tentatively TRBD1 or TRBD2 (5 bases each). Per the germline V gene, CDR1 is SGHVS and CDR2 is FQNEAQ. This CDR3 is built from 14 residues. Trimming took off 3 bases at V and 6 bases at J, with 12 bases between the two ends. CDR3: CASSFGTSLNEQFF. The CDR3 coding sequence is TGTGCCAGCAGCTTTGGGACGTCTCTCAATGAGCAGTTCTTC.

The V and J genes are TRBV11-1 and TRBJ2-5, with TRBD2 identical over 15 bases. Germline loops: CDR1 SGHAT, CDR2 FQDESV (reference sequence). With V trimmed by 5 bases and J by 6 bases, 13 bases remained unmatched. CDR3 length: 18 residues. The CDR3 DNA reads as TGTGCCAGCAGCCTCCAGTCCCCCGGGACTAGCGGGAGGAAGACCCAGTACTTC. Amino acid sequence: CASSLQSPGTSGRKTQYF.

The CDR3 here is CATSPQDGGNTDTQYF. The CDR3 DNA follows: TGTGCCACCAGCCCACAAGATGGGGGCAACACAGATACGCAGTATTTT. The genes are TRBV15 and TRBJ2-3, with D tentatively TRBD1 (6 bases). This CDR3 is 16 amino acids long. Germline CDR1 LNHNV, CDR2 YYDKDF (reference sequence). V dropped 5 bases and J dropped 2 bases, with 17 bases sitting between them.

The V gene is TRBV3-1, the J gene TRBJ2-5, with D perhaps TRBD1 (8 bases). The CDR3 has 19 residues. Germline V gene sequence: CDR1 LGHDT, CDR2 YNNKEL (reference sequence). The CDR3 reads CTIRPGWGQASGAKETQYF. The CDR3 DNA sequence: TGTACCATCAGACCAGGGTGGGGACAGGCTAGCGGAGCTAAAGAGACCCAGTACTTC.

This clonotype appeared a few times. The chain couples TRBV7-2 to TRBJ2-3; D remains ambiguous. CDR3 length: 16 amino acids. V lost 3 bases, J lost 1 base, and 14 bases lay in between. In germline, CDR1 is SGHTA, CDR2 FQGNSA. This chain's CDR3 is CASSLPVQVGTDTQYF. DNA for the CDR3: TGTGCCAGCAGCTTGCCCGTTCAGGTGGGCACAGATACGCAGTATTTT.

This clonotype occurred a few times. J is TRBJ2-5 and V is TRBV13; D perhaps matches TRBD2 (5 bases). Germline lookup yields CDR1 PRHDT and CDR2 FYEKMQ (reference sequence). Between the trimmed V and J ends, which lost 6 bases and 7 bases, there was a span of 12 bases. The CDR3 is 12 amino acids. The DNA of the CDR3 is TGTGCCAGCAGGCGAATCGAGGGGACCCAGTACTTC. It encodes CASRRIEGTQYF.

V is TRBV27 and J is TRBJ2-5; 8 bases fit TRBD1. Germline V gene lookup returns CDR1 MNHEY and CDR2 SMNVEV (reference sequence). The CDR3 spans 14 residues. After removal of 6 bases from V and 2 bases from J, the junction contained 5 bases not matched to a gene. The CDR3 bases are TGTGCCAGCAGCGGGACAGGAATACAAGAGACCCAGTACTTC. It specifies CASSGTGIQETQYF.

This clonotype was found a few times. This chain uses TRBV5-1 with TRBJ2-5, with 9 positions matching TRBD1. The CDR3 contains 15 residues. V lost 4 bases, J lost 4 bases, and 8 bases stayed unmatched. The germline CDR1 and CDR2 sequences are SGHRS and YFSETQ. The CDR3 region is CASSSGTGISETQYF. The DNA of the CDR3 is TGCGCCAGCAGCAGCGGGACAGGGATCTCAGAGACCCAGTACTTC.

The V call is TRBV4-3, the J call TRBJ2-7; D not certain. Germline CDR1 LGHNA, CDR2 YSLEER. V was cut by 3 bases and J by 1 base, with 7 bases left in between. The CDR3 has 13 residues. This CDR3 reads CASSHDGSYEQYF. The CDR3 DNA is TGCGCCAGCAGCCACGACGGGTCCTACGAGCAGTACTTC.

The J gene is TRBJ2-2, the V gene TRBV20-1; 9 nucleotides match TRBD2. V lost 6 bases, J lost 8 bases, and 13 bases stayed unmatched. Per the germline V gene, CDR1 is DFQATT and CDR2 is SNEGSKA (reference sequence). This CDR3 is 15 amino acids long. CDR3 residues: CSAPGTSFRRGELFF. CDR3 DNA sequence: TGCAGTGCGCCCGGGACTAGCTTTCGTCGGGGGGAGCTGTTTTTT.

This chain links TRBV10-3 with TRBJ2-5; possibly TRBD2 for D (5 bases). Germline CDR1 and CDR2: ENHRY and SYGVKD. The length of the CDR3 is 14 residues. Trimming shortened V by 8 bases and J by 5 bases, and 18 bases separated the two germline ends. CDR3 amino acids: CAIGGSATGETQYF. The CDR3 DNA reads as TGTGCCATCGGTGGCTCGGCTACGGGGGAGACCCAGTACTTC.

This clonotype was detected only a few times. V gene TRBV10-3 combines with J gene TRBJ1-1; D remains ambiguous. The germline V gene has CDR1 ENHRY and CDR2 SYGVKD. V was shortened by 2 bases and J by 1 base, with 5 bases between the two germline ends. The CDR3 spans 13 residues. The CDR3 here is CAISEGPNTEAFF. DNA for the CDR3: TGTGCCATCAGTGAGGGCCCGAACACTGAAGCTTTCTTT.

This clonotype was picked up a small number of times. This chain connects TRBV7-9 to TRBJ2-4; the D gene is possibly TRBD1 (5 bases). Germline loops: CDR1 SEHNR, CDR2 FQNEAQ (reference sequence). Trimming cost V 1 base and J 7 bases, with 17 bases left between them. The CDR3 loop spans 16 amino acids. The CDR3 protein is CASSLGLYRSENIQYF. The DNA of the CDR3 is TGTGCCAGCAGCTTAGGCTTGTACAGGTCGGAGAACATTCAGTACTTC.

This chain links TRBV5-6 with TRBJ2-5; D unresolved. Germline V lookup: CDR1 SGHDT, CDR2 YYEEEE. Deletions cut 0 bases from V and 3 bases from J, with 9 bases between. CDR3 size: 14 residues. The CDR3 protein is CASSLGVRKETQYF. The DNA for the CDR3 is TGTGCCAGCAGCTTGGGGGTGAGAAAAGAGACCCAGTACTTC.

The J gene is TRBJ2-5, the V gene TRBV7-2; a weak D match, TRBD2 (5 bases). CDR3 length: 14 amino acids. Germline CDR1 reads SGHTA; CDR2 reads FQGNSA. Trimming took 6 bases from V and 2 from J, leaving 13 bases between them. The CDR3 region is CASRPSRGQETQYF. The CDR3 DNA follows: TGTGCCAGCAGACCCTCCAGAGGGCAAGAGACCCAGTACTTC.

The chain recombines TRBV5-1 with TRBJ2-2, with 9 bases fitting TRBD2. In germline, CDR1 is SGHRS, CDR2 YFSETQ. The CDR3 is 17 amino acids. V lost 2 bases and J lost 1; bases outside the gene matches: 6. CDR3 sequence (DNA): TGCGCCAGCAGCTTCCCGAGACTAGCGGAGAACACCGGGGAGCTGTTTTTT. Encoded protein: CASSFPRLAENTGELFF.

This clonotype was detected a few times. The rearrangement uses TRBV20-1 and TRBJ2-1; D assignment may be TRBD1 or TRBD2 (5 bases each). The CDR3 is 14 residues long. V lost 6 bases and J lost 7, with 19 bases in between. CDR1 is DFQATT, CDR2 SNEGSKA, per germline (reference sequence). CDR3 coding DNA: TGCAGTGCGTGGGACCCTAACGGAAGTAATGAGCAGTTCTTC. Protein sequence: CSAWDPNGSNEQFF.

This clonotype was observed a few times. The chain recombines TRBV20-1 with TRBJ2-1, with D maybe TRBD1 (6 bases). Looked up from germline, CDR1 is DFQATT and CDR2 is SNEGSKA (reference sequence). Between the trimmed V and J ends, which lost 0 bases and 9 bases, there was a span of 21 bases. The CDR3 totals 16 residues. CDR3 loop: CSARDGQGRLQVEQFF. In DNA, the CDR3 is TGCAGTGCTAGAGATGGGCAGGGGCGACTACAAGTTGAGCAGTTCTTC.